The 20 T cell receptor beta chains reported below all come from one sample, sequenced in a study of molecular identifiers for immune sequencing clone quantification. From the PCR reads, TCRdb called clonotypes with MiXCR, one entry per CDR3 protein. The sample has about 640,000 distinct CDR3 sequences, around 20% seen once. The sequenced sample consisted of naive CD8+ T cells from blood, with Jurkat cell RNA spiked in. Subset given: FACS-sorted CD8+CD4-CCR7+CD45RA+ naive T cells. The receptor set was obtained from a human donor in good health. Some libraries in this study had Jurkat cell RNA spiked in.

This clonotype has just a few counts. The CDR3 spells CASSYPLRGGPPGELFF. The CDR3 bases are TGTGCCAGCAGTTACCCCCTGAGGGGGGGCCCCCCCGGGGAGCTGTTTTTT. The chain employs TRBV6-2 or TRBV6-3 and TRBJ2-2; D is possibly TRBD2 (7 bases). V was pared by 2 bases and J by 6 bases, with 19 bases between. CDR1 is MNHEY, CDR2 SVGEGT, per germline. CDR3 length: 17 residues.

At least ten counts were recorded for this clonotype. The V and J genes are TRBV7-6 and TRBJ2-5, with unresolved D. Germline values: CDR1 SGHVS, CDR2 FNYEAQ. V gave up 5 bases and J gave up 4 bases, with 17 bases separating them. The CDR3 spans 15 residues. DNA for the CDR3: TGTGCCAGCAGCGTCGCCCCCGAGGATGGAGAGACCCAGTACTTC. Residues: CASSVAPEDGETQYF.

This clonotype was found many times. The J gene is TRBJ1-1, the V gene TRBV28, with 8 positions matching TRBD1. V dropped 6 bases and J dropped 5; count of bases not matched to a gene: 5. CDR1 and CDR2 (germline): MDHEN, SYDVKM. The CDR3 has 13 residues. The CDR3 sequence is CASSMTGETEAFF. In DNA form, the CDR3 reads TGTGCCAGCAGCATGACAGGGGAGACTGAAGCTTTCTTT.

Concerning this clonotype itself: A read error is possible here, since a much larger clone lies one base away. This CDR3 is missing its conserved last phenylalanine or tryptophan, likely due to a read error. The gene calls are TRBV7-9 and TRBJ2-5, with 7 bases matching TRBD1. Germline CDR1 is SEHNR and CDR2 is FQNEAQ (reference sequence). The CDR3 has 14 amino acids. Germline trimming cut 5 bases from V and 3 bases from J; bases unmatched to any gene: 6. The CDR3 DNA reads TGTGCCAGCAGCCCCGACAGGGTGAAAGAGACCCAGTACCTC. This encodes CASSPDRVKETQYL.

This clonotype was picked up many times. The genes are TRBV5-1 and TRBJ2-7, with 11 bases lining up with TRBD2. The CDR3 has 15 residues. The germline CDR1 and CDR2 sequences are SGHRS and YFSETQ. V shed 0 bases, J shed 2 bases, and the junction held 1 base outside the gene matches. The CDR3 sequence: CASSLDSGRAYEQYF. The CDR3 DNA sequence: TGCGCCAGCAGCTTGGATAGCGGGAGGGCCTACGAGCAGTACTTC. The entire variable domain, with the rest obtained from reference TRBV5-1 and TRBJ2-7, is as follows: KAGVTQTPRYLIKTRGQQVTLSCSPISGHRSVSWYQQTPGQGLQFLFEYFSETQRNKGNFPGRFSGRQFSNSRSEMNVSTLELGDSALYLCASSLDSGRAYEQYFGPGTRLTVT.

This clonotype appeared a few times. This chain links TRBV11-2 with TRBJ2-7, with 13 bases lining up with TRBD2. Losses at the gene ends were 5 bases for V and 5 bases for J; bases not matched to a gene: 3. The germline gives CDR1 SGHAT, CDR2 FQNNGV. This CDR3 region has 14 residues. The CDR3 DNA reads TGTGCCAGCAGCACCGGGACTAGCGGGGACGAGCAGTACTTC. This sequence encodes CASSTGTSGDEQYF.

This clonotype was seen many times. This chain uses TRBV21-1 with TRBJ2-5. TRBV21-1 is labeled a pseudogene. The CDR3 has 14 amino acids. The CDR3 nucleotides read TGTGCCAGCAGTAATGAGCCGATCCAAGAGACCCAGTACTTC. It is translated as CASSNEPIQETQYF.

This chain uses TRBV7-9 with TRBJ2-5; TRBD2 matches 9 bases. Trimming at V came to 1 base and at J to 1 base, leaving 7 bases not matched to a gene. The V gene's germline CDR1 is SEHNR and CDR2 FQNEAQ (reference sequence). The CDR3 is made up of 17 amino acids. DNA of the CDR3: TGTGCCAGCAGCTTAGAATTAGCGGGAGATTTCCAAGAGACCCAGTACTTC. Its protein product is CASSLELAGDFQETQYF.

Concerning this clonotype: This could be a read error, since a much larger clone is one nucleotide away. The chain combines TRBV7-2 with TRBJ2-2; TRBD1 aligns across 9 bases. Germline-derived CDR1 and CDR2 are SGHTA and FQGNSA. CDR3 length equals 16 residues. The CDR3 sequence: CAISWRDREGSGELFF. CDR3 DNA: TGTGCCATCAGCTGGAGGGACAGGGAGGGCTCCGGGGAGCTGTTTTTT.

Regarding this clonotype: One end of the junction does not line up with germline, which may come from a read error. The V gene is TRBV9, the J gene TRBJ2-3; possible D gene TRBD2, 6 bases. The CDR3 covers 14 residues. Germline CDR1 reads SGDLS; CDR2 reads YYNGEE. This CDR3 reads CASSAPTSTDTLYF. CDR3 sequence (DNA): TGTGCCAGCAGCGCGCCCACTAGCACAGATACGCTGTATTTT.

This clonotype was observed a handful of times. The chain uses TRBV4-1 and TRBJ2-1; 7 bases agree with TRBD2. Germline trimming cut 1 base from V and 2 bases from J; bases unmatched to any gene: 5. Germline-derived CDR1 and CDR2 are MGHRA and YSYEKL. This CDR3 region has 16 residues. The CDR3 DNA reads TGCGCCAGCAGCCAAGGGGAGGGGCCACCCTACAATGAGCAGTTCTTC. It codes for CASSQGEGPPYNEQFF.

In the case of this clonotype: A junction end diverges from the germline sequence, so it may reflect a read error. J is TRBJ2-1 and V is TRBV18, with 10 bases lining up with TRBD1. Germline lookup yields CDR1 KGHSH and CDR2 LQKENI. The CDR3 spans 17 residues. DNA of the CDR3: TGTGCCAGCCCACCACCCGCCGGGACAGGGGTTCGGGATGAGCAGTTCTTC. Amino acid sequence: CASPPPAGTGVRDEQFF.

This clonotype appeared many times. The CDR3 DNA follows: TGTGCCAGCAGCTTTTCAGGGGGAGAAGATACGCAGTATTTT. Translated: CASSFSGGEDTQYF. The chain joins TRBV7-2 to TRBJ2-3; 7 positions agree with TRBD1. V trimming: 3 bases; J trimming: 5 bases; junction bases outside the gene matches: 5. CDR3 length: 14 residues. CDR1 is SGHTA, CDR2 FQGNSA, per germline.

About this clonotype itself: A clone one base away is much larger, so this may be a read error. V is TRBV12-3 or TRBV12-4 and J is TRBJ2-5; TRBD1 might be the D (6 bases). The CDR3 has 14 amino acids. V lost 3 bases, J lost 5 bases, and 13 bases lay in between. The CDR3 sequence is CASSFSGGRETQYF. The CDR3 DNA reads as TGTGCCAGCAGTTTTTCTGGGGGCCGGGAGACCCAGTACTTC.

This clonotype was recorded at least ten times. The V and J genes are TRBV7-3 and TRBJ2-5, with TRBD1 matching over 8 bases. V lost 2 bases, J lost 1 base, and 3 bases stayed unmatched. The CDR3 spans 15 residues. CDR1 and CDR2 (germline): SGHTA, FQGTGA. The CDR3 nucleotides read TGTGCCAGCAGCTTACAGGGGGCGACCCAAGAGACCCAGTACTTC. Its protein is CASSLQGATQETQYF. Filled out from reference TRBV7-3 and TRBJ2-5, the complete variable domain reads GAGVSQTPSNKVTEKGKYVELRCDPISGHTALYWYRQSLGQGPEFLIYFQGTGAADDSGLPNDRFFAVRPEGSVSTLKIQRTERGDSAVYLCASSLQGATQETQYFGPGTRLLVL.

Ten or more counts support this clonotype. The J gene is TRBJ2-1, the V gene TRBV11-2; no firm D call. V gave up 6 bases and J gave up 3 bases, with 6 bases separating them. Per the germline V gene, CDR1 is SGHAT and CDR2 is FQNNGV. The CDR3 has 12 amino acids. CDR3 in DNA: TGTGCCAGCAGATTCGGCTACAATGAGCAGTTCTTC. It codes for CASRFGYNEQFF.

A few counts support this clonotype. The gene calls are TRBV4-1 and TRBJ2-7; perhaps D is TRBD1 or TRBD2 (5 bases each). Germline CDR1 MGHRA, CDR2 YSYEKL. Trimming shortened V by 0 bases and J by 2 bases, and 8 bases separated the two germline ends. The CDR3 is made up of 14 amino acids. The CDR3 loop reads CASSQDRDPYEQYF. The CDR3 coding sequence is TGCGCCAGCAGCCAAGATCGGGACCCCTACGAGCAGTACTTC.

This clonotype came up many times. This chain links TRBV6-5 with TRBJ2-5; D might be TRBD1 (6 bases). Germline V CDR1 and CDR2: MNHEY, SVGAGI. The V end was cut by 5 bases, the J end by 1 base, with 11 bases between. This CDR3 is built from 14 residues. The CDR3 region is CASSRQESQETQYF. The CDR3, as DNA: TGTGCCAGCAGTAGACAGGAGTCCCAAGAGACCCAGTACTTC.

This clonotype was recorded only once. One base away lies a much larger clone, so this may be a sequencing read error. The rearrangement joins TRBV19 to TRBJ1-2; tentatively, D is TRBD1 (5 bases). CDR3 size: 17 residues. Germline V CDR1 and CDR2: LNHDA, SQIVND (reference sequence). CDR3 nucleotides: TGTGCCAGTAGTATCGGGGACGGACTCATCACTAACTATGGCCACACCTTC. Its translation is CASSIGDGLITNYGHTF.

The sample holds many counts of this clonotype. V and J are TRBV12-5 and TRBJ2-2; tentative D call: TRBD1 (6 bases). The CDR3 totals 12 residues. Trimming removed 7 bases from V and 6 bases from J, with 9 bases in between. Germline CDR1 reads LGHNT; CDR2 reads FRNRAP. The CDR3 loop reads CASAEGAGELFF. CDR3 sequence (DNA): TGTGCTAGTGCCGAGGGGGCCGGGGAGCTGTTTTTT. The variable domain in full, with the rest retrieved from reference TRBV12-5 and TRBJ2-2, is DARVTQTPRHKVTEMGQEVTMRCQPILGHNTVFWYRQTMMQGLELLAYFRNRAPLDDSGMPKDRFSAEMPDATLATLKIQPSEPRDSAVYFCASAEGAGELFFGEGSRLTVL.